A single sample is the source of the 4 T cell receptor beta chains below, sequenced in a study of T cells in localized non-small cell lung cancer. TCRdb keeps only in-frame clones here, not all; method: immunoSEQ multiplex PCR. This sample yields some 16,000 clones, of which about 91% are seen a single time; around a quarter belongs to the top ten. Material: peripheral blood, obtained before any cancer treatment. The source of these receptors is an older female donor with stage III squamous cell lung carcinoma.

This chain links TRBV19 with TRBJ2-7; TRBD1 matches 8 bases. The CDR3 is made up of 16 amino acids. V dropped 5 bases and J dropped 0; count of bases not matched to a gene: 9. Germline CDR1 and CDR2: LNHDA and SQIVND (reference sequence). CDR3 DNA: TGTGCCAGTAGTCCCCAAGGGACAGGCCCCTCCTACGAGCAGTACTTC. Residues: CASSPQGTGPSYEQYF.

The V call is TRBV6-4, the J call TRBJ2-3; the D gene is possibly TRBD2 (6 bases). CDR3 length: 16 residues. Trimming left V 2 bases short and J 0 bases short, with 12 bases between. Germline V gives CDR1 MRHNA, CDR2 SNTAGT. CDR3: CASSDGGTASTDTQYF. CDR3 coding DNA: TGTGCCAGCAGTGACGGGGGGACCGCTAGCACAGATACGCAGTATTTT.

Only one count was recorded for this clone. CDR3 DNA: TGCGCCAGCAGCTTTCAGGGGGCTCCTACCTACGAGCAGTACTTC. It translates to CASSFQGAPTYEQYF. This rearrangement joins TRBV5-1 to TRBJ2-7, with 8 bases identical to TRBD1. Germline-derived CDR1 and CDR2 are SGHRS and YFSETQ. The CDR3 loop spans 15 amino acids. V shed 2 bases and J 2 bases; nucleotides not matched to a gene: 6.

This clone was found a few times. V usage is TRBV19 and J usage is TRBJ2-6, with D possibly TRBD2 on 6 matching bases. The V end was cut by 5 bases, the J end by 4 bases, with 15 bases between. Germline CDR1 is LNHDA and CDR2 is SQIVND (reference sequence). The CDR3 has 16 amino acids. The DNA of the CDR3 is TGTGCCAGTAGTTCCATCAGGGAGGTGGGGGCCAACGTCCTGACTTTC. Translating gives CASSSIREVGANVLTF. Drawing the rest from reference TRBV19 and TRBJ2-6, the complete variable domain is DGGITQSPKYLFRKEGQNVTLSCEQNLNHDAMYWYRQDPGQGLRLIYYSQIVNDFQKGDIAEGYSVSREKKESFPLTVTSAQKNPTAFYLCASSSIREVGANVLTFGAGSRLTVL.